This T cell receptor beta chain was sequenced for a study of blood T cells in healthy people across ages. Primed by a sample-barcoded 5' primer and a J-beta primer mix, a second PCR proceeded for 7 to 11 cycles. Every cDNA molecule bore a tag from a template-switch adaptor containing 12 random nucleotides. Researchers report that each sample yielded at least 2.5 million CDR3-containing paired-end reads. TCRdb reprocessed the 5' RACE reads via MiXCR and lists one record per CDR3 protein. The table lists around 1.1 million distinct CDR3 sequences, around two fifths of them singletons. General study results and limits: The study lacked donor CMV status, which possibly confounded expanded clonotype changes.

As to this clonotype: What it binds is unknown.

Total RNA extracted from each sample amounted to at least 6 micrograms. Trimming stripped 5 bases from V and 5 bases from J, with 16 bases between. The CDR3 loop spans 15 amino acids. Germline assignment: CDR1 MGHRA and CDR2 YSYEKL. Sequencing used blood. V and J are TRBV4-1 and TRBJ2-4, with D possibly matching TRBD1 (6 bases). The receptor was derived from a man aged 18 to 29 in good health. The CDR3 DNA is TGCGCCAGCAGCTTTCGGCAGGGGAGTGAAAACATTCAGTACTTC. Translation gives CASSFRQGSENIQYF.